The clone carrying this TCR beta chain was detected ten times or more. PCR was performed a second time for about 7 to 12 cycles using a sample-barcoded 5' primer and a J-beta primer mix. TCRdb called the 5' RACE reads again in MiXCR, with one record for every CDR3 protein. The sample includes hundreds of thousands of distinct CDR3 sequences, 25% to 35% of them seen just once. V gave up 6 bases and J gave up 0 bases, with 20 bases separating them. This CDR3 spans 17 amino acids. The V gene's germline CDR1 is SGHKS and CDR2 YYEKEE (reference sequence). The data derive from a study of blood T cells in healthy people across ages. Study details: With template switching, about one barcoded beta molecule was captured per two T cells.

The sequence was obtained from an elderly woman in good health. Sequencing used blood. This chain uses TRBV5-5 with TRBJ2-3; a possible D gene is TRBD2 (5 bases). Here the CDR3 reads CASTSGVGITSTDTQYF. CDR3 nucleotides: TGTGCCAGCACCTCCGGGGTGGGCATTACTAGCACAGATACGCAGTATTTT.